These T cell receptor beta chains were read from a single sample in a study of CXCR3-negative and CXCR3-positive naive CD8 T cells. Using the 5' RACE reads, TCRdb records one entry per CDR3 protein without DNA. The sample has under 30,000 distinct CDR3 sequences. The sample consisted of memory CD8+ T cells from blood. These receptors came from a human donor in good health. Some clones in this sample may be carry-over from other donors' samples. The CDR3 runs from the conserved cysteine through the conserved F or W. The order of the fields is J gene, clone size, V gene, CDR3 protein. The listing skips clone size in some rows; elsewhere it reads once, few, many or a size class.

J gene: TRBJ2-7
clone size: .
V gene: TRBV29-1
CDR3 protein: CSVESGSSYEQYF

J gene: TRBJ1-5
clone size: .
V gene: TRBV9
CDR3 protein: CASSVESGAPQHF

J gene: TRBJ1-2
clone size: .
V gene: TRBV19
CDR3 protein: CASQPGLGYGYTF

J gene: TRBJ1-1
clone size: .
V gene: TRBV15
CDR3 protein: CATSKTGQEAFF

J gene: TRBJ2-1
clone size: .
V gene: TRBV29-1
CDR3 protein: CSVDGLANEQFF

J gene: TRBJ2-7
clone size: .
V gene: TRBV29-1
CDR3 protein: CSVTQATYEQYF

J gene: TRBJ2-3
clone size: .
V gene: TRBV20-1
CDR3 protein: CSAIQGFISADTQYF

J gene: TRBJ1-1
clone size: .
V gene: TRBV6-5
CDR3 protein: CASSYPNTEAFF

J gene: TRBJ2-5
clone size: .
V gene: TRBV4-3
CDR3 protein: CASSQSAGASGGQETQYF

J gene: TRBJ1-2
clone size: .
V gene: TRBV12-5
CDR3 protein: CASGFGTDDYGYTF

J gene: TRBJ1-5
clone size: .
V gene: TRBV7-9
CDR3 protein: CASSPGSQPQHF

J gene: TRBJ2-3
clone size: .
V gene: TRBV12-3/TRBV12-4
CDR3 protein: CASSFRGDTQYF

J gene: TRBJ2-5
clone size: .
V gene: TRBV5-1
CDR3 protein: CASSPGVPQETQYF

J gene: TRBJ2-4
clone size: .
V gene: TRBV7-9
CDR3 protein: CASSWTGDKNIQYF

J gene: TRBJ2-1
clone size: .
V gene: TRBV5-5
CDR3 protein: CASSFWEGEDAEQFF

J gene: TRBJ1-2
clone size: .
V gene: TRBV7-9
CDR3 protein: CASSLRTGGADGYTF

J gene: TRBJ2-7
clone size: .
V gene: TRBV4-2
CDR3 protein: CASSQRSDSFYEQYF

J gene: TRBJ2-1
clone size: .
V gene: TRBV7-9
CDR3 protein: CASSSVHQGNEQFF

J gene: TRBJ2-5
clone size: .
V gene: TRBV14
CDR3 protein: CASSQIKTRSSETQYF

J gene: TRBJ1-1
clone size: .
V gene: TRBV6-2/TRBV6-3
CDR3 protein: CASTLTWGRGDTEAFF

J gene: TRBJ2-4
clone size: medium-sized
V gene: TRBV20-1
CDR3 protein: CSVGVGGGNIQYF

J gene: TRBJ1-1
clone size: .
V gene: TRBV28
CDR3 protein: CASSLALRQTNTEAFF

J gene: TRBJ2-1
clone size: .
V gene: TRBV7-9
CDR3 protein: CASSFAPGQGLHEQFF

J gene: TRBJ2-2
clone size: .
V gene: TRBV4-3
CDR3 protein: CASSQDPAGVSHGELFF

J gene: TRBJ2-7
clone size: .
V gene: TRBV9
CDR3 protein: CASSASTDRGEQYF

J gene: TRBJ2-1
clone size: .
V gene: TRBV4-3
CDR3 protein: CASSQGGSYNEQFF

J gene: TRBJ1-2
clone size: .
V gene: TRBV4-2
CDR3 protein: CASSQDPGQVMGYTF

J gene: TRBJ2-1
clone size: .
V gene: TRBV7-7
CDR3 protein: CASSSWGPSNEQFF

J gene: TRBJ2-1
clone size: .
V gene: TRBV29-1
CDR3 protein: CSVGGGNEQFF

J gene: TRBJ2-1
clone size: .
V gene: TRBV20-1
CDR3 protein: CSARPQEISYNEQFF

J gene: TRBJ2-5
clone size: .
V gene: TRBV9
CDR3 protein: CASSAPDSFQETQYF

J gene: TRBJ2-5
clone size: .
V gene: TRBV18
CDR3 protein: CASSPPDREETQYF

J gene: TRBJ2-5
clone size: .
V gene: TRBV6-1
CDR3 protein: CASSEVTEETQYF

J gene: TRBJ2-7
clone size: .
V gene: TRBV7-6
CDR3 protein: CASSPRDRGSSYEQYF

J gene: TRBJ2-5
clone size: .
V gene: TRBV10-3
CDR3 protein: CAIKDRGQETQYF

J gene: TRBJ1-1
clone size: .
V gene: TRBV7-7
CDR3 protein: CASSSGQGGHLEAFF

J gene: TRBJ1-1
clone size: .
V gene: TRBV28
CDR3 protein: CASSPSPGQGGTTEAFF

J gene: TRBJ2-3
clone size: .
V gene: TRBV12-3/TRBV12-4
CDR3 protein: CASSPPAGSTDTPYF

J gene: TRBJ2-3
clone size: .
V gene: TRBV7-6
CDR3 protein: CASSPPPQPTDTQYF

J gene: TRBJ1-1
clone size: .
V gene: TRBV9
CDR3 protein: CASSDRVGNTEAFF

J gene: TRBJ2-2
clone size: .
V gene: TRBV23-1
CDR3 protein: CASSPLDRASSGELFF

J gene: TRBJ1-1
clone size: .
V gene: TRBV7-9
CDR3 protein: CASSWTGGEAFF

J gene: TRBJ1-2
clone size: .
V gene: TRBV20-1
CDR3 protein: CSARAGFDYGYTF

J gene: TRBJ2-5
clone size: medium-sized
V gene: TRBV29-1
CDR3 protein: CSVDRLLGGKETQYF

J gene: TRBJ2-1
clone size: .
V gene: TRBV4-1
CDR3 protein: CASSQIWTDSYNEQFF

J gene: TRBJ2-7
clone size: .
V gene: TRBV4-3
CDR3 protein: CASSPRGTGIYEQYF